Following are 21 T cell receptor beta chains from one sample sequenced in a study of shared clonotypes between healthy human individuals. TCRdb's table, derived via immunoSEQ multiplex PCR, lists solely in-frame clones and lacks some. The table has about 2,500,000 clones, about 92% seen once. The sequenced sample was naive CD4+ T cells sorted from blood. Subset of the sample: CD45RA+ positively selected. The receptor set was obtained from a man aged 18-30 years in good health.

This clone was detected a few times. This rearrangement joins TRBV6-5 to TRBJ1-6; 7 bases are shared with TRBD1. The V segment lost 5 bases and the J segment 6 bases; nucleotides outside the gene matches: 4. CDR3 length: 14 residues. Germline-derived CDR1 and CDR2 are MNHEY and SVGAGI. The CDR3 reads CASSPDRVNSPLHF. The CDR3 region has the DNA TGTGCCAGCAGTCCCGACAGGGTTAATTCACCCCTCCACTTT.

The chain has TRBV6-1 and TRBJ1-2; TRBD1 matches at 9 bases. V lost 7 bases to trimming and J lost 0 bases; unmatched junction nucleotides: 6. The CDR3 runs 15 residues. In germline, CDR1 is MNHNS, CDR2 SASEGT. The CDR3 loop reads CASTSGTGPNYGYTF. The DNA of the CDR3 is TGTGCCAGCACCTCGGGGACAGGGCCTAACTATGGCTACACCTTC.

J is TRBJ1-1 and V is TRBV7-3; 8 bases align to TRBD1. The length of the CDR3 is 14 residues. From germline, CDR1 is SGHTA and CDR2 FQGTGA. V trimming: 5 bases; J trimming: 1 base; junction bases outside the gene matches: 3. The CDR3 coding sequence is TGTGCCAGCAGCCTGGGACAGGAGAACACTGAAGCTTTCTTT. Protein sequence: CASSLGQENTEAFF.

The CDR3 sequence: CASSSLGGGRTDTQYF. DNA of the CDR3: TGTGCCAGCAGCTCACTGGGCGGGGGCCGCACAGATACGCAGTATTTT. V and J are TRBV11-2 and TRBJ2-3; D possibly corresponds to TRBD2 (7 bases). V was pared by 4 bases and J by 1 base, with 15 bases between. Per the germline V gene, CDR1 is SGHAT and CDR2 is FQNNGV. This CDR3 is 16 amino acids long.

The J gene is TRBJ1-2, the V gene TRBV14; D remains ambiguous. The CDR3 is 17 residues long. Deletions cut 1 base from V and 0 bases from J, with 15 bases between. The germline V gene has CDR1 SGHDN and CDR2 FVKESK. The CDR3 loop is CASSQVGSYQTNYGYTF. In DNA, the CDR3 is TGTGCCAGCAGCCAAGTGGGCAGCTACCAGACTAACTATGGCTACACCTTC.

Worth noting for this clone: Other DNA sequences of this sample code for an identical CDR3. The chain combines TRBV5-1 with TRBJ2-1; no firm D call. CDR1 is SGHRS, CDR2 YFSETQ, per germline. The CDR3 totals 15 residues. Trimming took off 3 bases at V and 0 bases at J, with 10 bases between the two ends. The CDR3 reads CASSSSLSSYNEQFF. The CDR3 DNA reads as TGCGCCAGCAGCTCCAGCCTGAGCTCCTACAATGAGCAGTTCTTC.

This clone was seen once. The rearrangement uses TRBV6-5 and TRBJ2-5, with D perhaps given as TRBD1 or TRBD2 (5 bases each). V lost 3 bases to trimming and J lost 5 bases, with 16 bases between them. Germline V lookup: CDR1 MNHEY, CDR2 SVGAGI. The CDR3 sequence is 15 residues long. This CDR3 reads CASSYERAGFETQYF. In nucleotides, the CDR3 is TGTGCCAGCAGTTATGAGAGGGCAGGGTTCGAGACCCAGTACTTC.

The chain employs TRBV6-6 and TRBJ2-1; 7 nucleotides line up with TRBD1. The V gene's germline CDR1 is MNHNY and CDR2 SVGAGI (reference sequence). Trimming removed 8 bases from V and 10 bases from J; junction bases left unmatched: 17. The CDR3 has 15 amino acids. The CDR3 nucleotides are TGTGCCAGCTGGGGACAGCTATCTACAATGATAGAGCAGTTCTTC. Its translation is CASWGQLSTMIEQFF.

The sample holds a few counts of this clone. The rearrangement links TRBV5-1 to TRBJ1-2; D perhaps matches TRBD1 (5 bases). The V gene's germline CDR1 is SGHRS and CDR2 YFSETQ. V lost 4 bases and J lost 3, with 13 bases in between. The CDR3 consists of 14 residues. The CDR3 sequence: CASSPEGTDYGYTF. The DNA for the CDR3 is TGCGCCAGCAGCCCCGAGGGGACGGACTATGGCTACACCTTC.

V and J are TRBV7-2 and TRBJ2-2; possibly TRBD2 for D (5 bases). This CDR3 contains 14 residues. Trimming took off 2 bases at V and 5 bases at J, with 9 bases between the two ends. Germline V lookup: CDR1 SGHTA, CDR2 FQGNSA. DNA of the CDR3: TGTGCCAGCAGCTTACCTAGCATGACCGGGGAGCTGTTTTTT. Its protein product is CASSLPSMTGELFF. Full variable domain (outside the CDR3, taken from reference TRBV7-2 and TRBJ2-2): GAGVSQSPSNKVTEKGKDVELRCDPISGHTALYWYRQSLGQGLEFLIYFQGNSAPDKSGLPSDRFSAERTGGSVSTLTIQRTQQEDSAVYLCASSLPSMTGELFFGEGSRLTVL.

The chain links TRBV30 to TRBJ2-1; D might be TRBD2 (6 bases). Trimming stripped 5 bases from V and 4 bases from J, with 21 bases between. The CDR3 is 16 amino acids. Looked up from germline, CDR1 is GTSNPN and CDR2 is SVGIG (reference sequence). The CDR3: CAWVGNRLGAYNEQFF. The CDR3 DNA follows: TGTGCCTGGGTAGGAAATAGACTAGGGGCTTACAATGAGCAGTTCTTC.

Concerning this clone: The sample carries other DNA sequences with the same CDR3. This chain uses TRBV7-9 with TRBJ2-5; D might be TRBD1 (8 bases). V dropped 5 bases and J dropped 5 bases, with 15 bases sitting between them. CDR3 length: 14 residues. Germline CDR1 SEHNR, CDR2 FQNEAQ (reference sequence). CDR3 in amino acids: CASSPGQGGETQYF. The CDR3, as DNA: TGTGCCAGCAGCCCAGGACAGGGAGGGGAGACCCAGTACTTC.

The CDR3 sequence is CASRPTGAANEQFF. The CDR3 DNA follows: TGTGCCAGTAGACCGACAGGGGCGGCAAATGAGCAGTTCTTC. This rearrangement joins TRBV19 to TRBJ2-1; 8 bases are a match to TRBD1. The germline V gene has CDR1 LNHDA and CDR2 SQIVND (reference sequence). The CDR3 length is 14 residues. J lost 7 bases, V lost 6 bases, and 8 bases had no gene match.

The rearrangement joins TRBV18 to TRBJ2-1; maybe TRBD1 (6 bases). There are 14 residues in the CDR3. CDR1 is KGHSH, CDR2 LQKENI, per germline. Trimming left V 2 bases short and J 6 bases short, with 11 bases between. The CDR3 sequence: CASSPRQVSNEQFF. The CDR3 coding sequence is TGTGCCAGCTCACCAAGACAGGTCAGCAATGAGCAGTTCTTC.

The rearrangement joins TRBV11-2 to TRBJ2-7; weak D call: TRBD1 (5 bases). Germline V gene data show CDR1 as SGHAT and CDR2 as FQNNGV. Trimming pared 4 bases from V and 6 bases from J, leaving 19 bases between. This CDR3 is 15 amino acids long. The CDR3 region is CASSSGAHPLAEQYF. DNA for the CDR3: TGTGCCAGCAGCTCTGGGGCCCACCCGCTTGCCGAGCAGTACTTC.

This chain connects TRBV18 to TRBJ1-5, with a weak D call TRBD1 (5 bases). With 2 bases removed from V and 1 base from J, the gap between germline ends came to 15 bases. The CDR3 extends over 17 amino acids. Germline CDR1 KGHSH, CDR2 LQKENI. The CDR3 DNA reads TGTGCCAGCTCACCAAGGGGCGGTCGGGAGAGCAATCAGCCCCAGCATTTT. Its protein product is CASSPRGGRESNQPQHF. The complete variable domain, with remaining parts taken from reference TRBV18 and TRBJ1-5, reads NAGVMQNPRHLVRRRGQEARLRCSPMKGHSHVYWYRQLPEEGLKFMVYLQKENIIDESGMPKERFSAEFPKEGPSILRIQQVVRGDSAAYFCASSPRGGRESNQPQHFGDGTRLSIL.

This clone was detected only a few times. The chain combines TRBV20-1 with TRBJ2-5; D gene uncertain. Per germline, CDR1 DFQATT and CDR2 SNEGSKA (reference sequence). V gave up 2 bases and J gave up 0 bases, with 1 base separating them. The CDR3 sequence is 11 residues long. The CDR3 DNA is TGCAGTGCTAGACACCAAGAGACCCAGTACTTC. Amino acids: CSARHQETQYF.

This clone appeared once. CDR3 nucleotides: TGTGCCAGTAGTATGAACAGGGGCTCTGGAAACACCATATATTTT. Encoded protein: CASSMNRGSGNTIYF. The chain carries TRBV19 and TRBJ1-3; 7 bases line up with TRBD1. V was clipped by 3 bases and J by 0 bases; unmatched bases: 2. CDR1 is LNHDA and CDR2 is SQIVND in the germline V gene (reference sequence). The CDR3 is 15 residues long.

The J gene is TRBJ1-3, the V gene TRBV18; D gene ambiguous. Germline CDR1 is KGHSH and CDR2 is LQKENI. V was pared by 1 base and J by 0 bases, with 10 bases between. The CDR3 is 16 amino acids. In nucleotides, the CDR3 is TGTGCCAGCTCACCACTGGAAGCTCTCTCTGGAAACACCATATATTTT. Translating gives CASSPLEALSGNTIYF.

The rearrangement uses TRBV7-2 and TRBJ1-1; 11 bases agree with TRBD1. V trimming: 6 bases; J trimming: 4 bases; junction bases outside the gene matches: 4. The CDR3 is 14 residues long. CDR1 SGHTA and CDR2 FQGNSA come from the germline V gene. CDR3 amino acids: CASRLGTGGTEAFF. DNA of the CDR3: TGTGCCAGCAGACTAGGGACAGGGGGCACTGAAGCTTTCTTT.

The rearrangement uses TRBV28 and TRBJ1-1; a weak D match, TRBD1 (5 bases). This CDR3 is 17 amino acids long. CDR1 is MDHEN and CDR2 is SYDVKM in the germline V gene. V lost 4 bases and J lost 7, with 25 bases in between. The CDR3, as DNA: TGTGCCAGCAGTTCGCCCGGGTCGACGAGAACGGGGGTTGAAGCTTTCTTT. This sequence encodes CASSSPGSTRTGVEAFF.